This T cell receptor (beta chain) was observed in a study of T cells in Graves' hyperthyroidism and ophthalmopathy. Across the study: It was at initial diagnosis, before any treatment, that peripheral blood was collected.

Findings and limits, study-wide: Blood held most thyroid clonotypes expanded above 0.001 frequency.

It was RNA transcripts that yielded the amplified TCR beta CDR3 regions. First-round RT-PCR with HTBI primers amplified the TCR CDR3 region. TCRdb processed the multiplex PCR reads anew with MiXCR; each CDR3 protein has one entry. The table records 250,000 to 400,000 distinct CDR3 sequences, approximately 15% of them present only once. This CDR3 contains 16 residues. V was pared by 4 bases and J by 1 base, with 17 bases between. Germline V gene data show CDR1 as SGHDN and CDR2 as FVKESK. The table lists this clonotype with many counts. Its antigen remains unknown. It was 8 to 10 ml of fresh peripheral blood that supplied the PBMCs.

This chain joins TRBV14 and TRBJ2-7; perhaps TRBD2 as D (6 bases). The sample was blood. This clonotype originated in a woman in her forties with Graves' ophthalmopathy. CDR3: CASSPRLAGLSYEQYF. CDR3 nucleotides: TGTGCCAGCAGCCCTAGGTTGGCGGGACTTTCCTACGAGCAGTACTTC.